These 18 T cell receptor beta chains came from one sample sequenced in a study of blood T cells in healthy people across ages. A J-beta primer mix and a sample-barcoded 5' primer were used in a second PCR of roughly 7 to 12 cycles. Each CDR3 protein gets one entry after TCRdb re-called the 5' RACE reads with MiXCR. The sample has 1.5 million to 1.9 million distinct CDR3 sequences; 35% to 45% are singletons. What was sequenced was blood. The source of these receptors is a woman in her late teens or twenties in good health.

The rearrangement joins TRBV6-5 to TRBJ2-7; 7 bases fit TRBD1. The CDR3 contains 14 residues. CDR1 is MNHEY, CDR2 SVGAGI, per germline. J was trimmed by 2 bases and V by 7 bases; bases with no gene match: 8. Written as DNA, the CDR3 is TGTGCCAGCACCCGGGACAGATCCACCTACGAGCAGTACTTC. This gives the protein CASTRDRSTYEQYF.

V and J are TRBV29-1 and TRBJ2-3; no firm D call. Trimming removed 6 bases from V and 2 bases from J, with 12 bases in between. The CDR3 extends over 13 amino acids. CDR1 and CDR2 (germline): SQVTM, ANQGSEA. The CDR3 here is CSVPGQNTDTQYF. As DNA, the CDR3 is TGCAGCGTCCCGGGCCAAAACACAGATACGCAGTATTTT.

The V gene is TRBV28, the J gene TRBJ1-6, with a possible D match to TRBD1 (5 bases). Germline values: CDR1 MDHEN, CDR2 SYDVKM. This CDR3 region has 17 residues. V lost 5 bases, J lost 0 bases, and 14 bases lay in between. The CDR3 bases are TGTGCCAGCAGTCCTCTGGGGGTGAGCTCCTATAATTCACCCCTCCACTTT. Translating gives CASSPLGVSSYNSPLHF.

The chain links TRBV7-6 to TRBJ1-2; D not resolved. Trimming pared 2 bases from V and 5 bases from J, leaving 9 bases between. The CDR3 spans 13 residues. Germline V gene lookup returns CDR1 SGHVS and CDR2 FNYEAQ. The CDR3 spells CASSLNGKYGYTF. CDR3 coding DNA: TGTGCCAGCAGCTTAAACGGCAAATATGGCTACACCTTC.

This clonotype showed up just a few times. CDR3 nucleotide sequence: TGTGCCAGCAGTTCAACCCCTGACGGCAACGAGCAGTTCTTC. As protein: CASSSTPDGNEQFF. The chain recombines TRBV27 with TRBJ2-1; D remains ambiguous. The CDR3 contains 14 residues. Trimming took 4 bases from V and 10 from J, leaving 17 bases between them. Looked up from germline, CDR1 is MNHEY and CDR2 is SMNVEV (reference sequence).

Worth noting for this clonotype: One end of the junction does not line up with germline, which may come from a read error. The chain couples TRBV20-1 to TRBJ1-6; weak D call: TRBD1 (5 bases). CDR1 and CDR2 (germline): DFQATT, SNEGSKA (reference sequence). The CDR3 runs 14 residues. CDR3 in amino acids: CSASRTSYNSPPHF. CDR3 nucleotides: TGCAGTGCTTCCCGGACAAGTTATAATTCACCCCCCCACTTT.

V usage is TRBV4-1 and J usage is TRBJ2-1; possible D gene TRBD2, 5 bases. The CDR3 runs to 15 residues. The V end was cut by 3 bases, the J end by 10 bases, with 19 bases between. Germline CDR1 and CDR2: MGHRA and YSYEKL. The CDR3, as DNA: TGCGCCAGCAGCCACCCATCCGGGGTTACCGGGGAGCAGTTCTTC. Its protein is CASSHPSGVTGEQFF.

This clonotype was detected ten times or more. The CDR3 spells CASSQDPTTSTYEQYF. CDR3 DNA: TGCGCCAGCAGCCAAGATCCAACGACTAGTACCTACGAGCAGTACTTC. The chain recombines TRBV4-3 with TRBJ2-7; possibly TRBD2 for D (6 bases). CDR3 size: 16 residues. Germline CDR1 and CDR2: LGHNA and YSLEER. Trimming took off 0 bases at V and 2 bases at J, with 14 bases between the two ends.

This clonotype came up a few times. The genes are TRBV6-2 or TRBV6-3 and TRBJ2-3, with TRBD2 matching 9 bases. V was pared by 6 bases and J by 2 bases, with 9 bases of the junction left unmatched. Germline CDR1 MNHEY, CDR2 SVGEGT. The CDR3 runs to 16 residues. CDR3: CASSQPLAGTTDTQYF. Here the CDR3 DNA reads TGTGCCAGCAGCCAGCCCCTAGCGGGAACCACAGATACGCAGTATTTT.

This chain connects TRBV7-9 to TRBJ1-1; D remains ambiguous. V was shortened by 2 bases and J by 3 bases, with 13 bases between the two germline ends. This CDR3 contains 15 residues. Per the germline V gene, CDR1 is SEHNR and CDR2 is FQNEAQ (reference sequence). CDR3 amino acids: CASSLLRGYDTEAFF. CDR3 nucleotide sequence: TGTGCCAGCAGCTTACTTCGAGGGTATGACACTGAAGCTTTCTTT.

This clonotype was picked up a small number of times. The chain recombines TRBV12-3 or TRBV12-4 with TRBJ1-5; 7 nucleotides match TRBD1. The V segment lost 6 bases and the J segment 5 bases; nucleotides outside the gene matches: 10. CDR3 length equals 15 residues. This CDR3 reads CASRSDRADYQPQHF. CDR3 in DNA: TGTGCCAGCAGAAGTGACAGGGCCGATTATCAGCCCCAGCATTTT.

The V gene is TRBV20-1, the J gene TRBJ2-5; D ambiguous. This CDR3 is built from 11 residues. Germline V gene lookup returns CDR1 DFQATT and CDR2 SNEGSKA (reference sequence). V lost 5 bases to trimming and J lost 4 bases, with 8 bases between them. DNA of the CDR3: TGCAGTGCTGGCGACGGAGAGACCCAGTACTTC. Residues: CSAGDGETQYF.

The chain links TRBV13 to TRBJ1-2, with D perhaps TRBD1 (6 bases). Germline CDR1 is PRHDT and CDR2 is FYEKMQ (reference sequence). The CDR3 consists of 15 residues. The ends were cut back, 6 bases at V and 5 bases at J, with 19 bases in the middle. DNA of the CDR3: TGTGCCAGCAGTTCCCCGGACAGCCCTGGGTATGGCTACACCTTC. Protein: CASSSPDSPGYGYTF.

V and J are TRBV4-3 and TRBJ1-4, with TRBD1 identical over 7 bases. The V gene end was trimmed by 2 bases and the J gene end by 4 bases; junction bases not matched to a gene: 1. Germline lookup yields CDR1 LGHNA and CDR2 YSLEER. This CDR3 region has 14 residues. The CDR3 DNA is TGCGCCAGCAGCCAACAGGGGGGTAATGAAAAACTGTTTTTT. Amino acid sequence: CASSQQGGNEKLFF.

In its sample, this clonotype was seen a few times. V gene TRBV7-2 combines with J gene TRBJ2-1, with 7 positions matching TRBD1. After removal of 5 bases from V and 4 bases from J, the junction contained 8 bases not matched to a gene. This CDR3 has 15 amino acids. Germline values: CDR1 SGHTA, CDR2 FQGNSA. As DNA, the CDR3 is TGTGCCAGCAGCACCCGACAGGGAAAGTACAATGAGCAGTTCTTC. Translating it yields CASSTRQGKYNEQFF.

The J gene is TRBJ2-3, the V gene TRBV12-3 or TRBV12-4; the D gene is possibly TRBD2 (5 bases). This CDR3 region has 15 residues. Trimming took off 7 bases at V and 2 bases at J, with 16 bases between the two ends. This CDR3 is CASIPRDSLTDTQYF. The CDR3 DNA sequence: TGTGCCAGCATCCCACGGGATAGTCTCACAGATACGCAGTATTTT.

This clonotype was recorded a few times. The chain couples TRBV12-3 or TRBV12-4 to TRBJ2-1; 11 bases align to TRBD2. The CDR3 is 16 residues long. V was pared by 7 bases and J by 2 bases, with 7 bases of the junction left unmatched. The CDR3 loop reads CASNPSGRSPYNEQFF. The CDR3 nucleotides are TGTGCCAGCAATCCTAGCGGGAGGAGCCCCTACAATGAGCAGTTCTTC.

The chain recombines TRBV6-5 with TRBJ2-7; the D is unclear. V lost 0 bases and J 2 bases, leaving 14 bases between the germline ends. The CDR3 covers 16 residues. Germline CDR1 and CDR2: MNHEY and SVGAGI. The CDR3: CASSYSIGPRTYEQYF. CDR3 DNA: TGTGCCAGCAGTTACTCGATTGGACCGAGAACCTACGAGCAGTACTTC.